This T cell receptor (beta chain) stems from a study of control samples from healthy donors and cancer patients. V was trimmed by 8 bases and J by 5 bases, leaving 15 bases between them. The V gene's germline CDR1 is SGHTA and CDR2 FQGTGA. The CDR3 runs 13 residues. TCRdb's table, derived via immunoSEQ multiplex PCR, lists solely in-frame clones and lacks some. Here the sample spans around 250,000 clones, roughly 87% being singletons. This receptor was obtained from a woman aged 60-70 years with lung cancer. This chain links TRBV7-3 with TRBJ2-5, with D possibly called TRBD1 or TRBD2 (5 bases each). The sequencing sample was made of PBMCs. CDR3 DNA sequence: TGTGCCAGCGGGACCCGCCGGGGCGAGACCCAGTACTTC. Translating gives CASGTRRGETQYF.